The source of this TCR beta chain is a study of shared clonotypes between healthy human individuals. The protocol was immunoSEQ multiplex PCR, while the TCRdb copy is restricted to in-frame clones and leaves out a portion. The sample holds some 2.1 million clones, just over 90% seen once. Germline lookup yields CDR1 KGHSH and CDR2 LQKENI. V trimming: 3 bases; J trimming: 5 bases; junction bases outside the gene matches: 6. The CDR3 is 16 residues long. Positive CCR7 selection of CD45RO-negative cells yielded the naive CD8 cells, and terminally differentiated effector memory CD45RA+ cells were excluded.

The clonotype comes from a man in his late teens or twenties in good health. Some clones in this sample may be carry-over from other donors' samples. V gene TRBV18 combines with J gene TRBJ2-5; 13 bases line up with TRBD2. Sequenced: naive CD8+ T cells from PBMCs. The CDR3 loop is CASSPAGLAGDETQYF. CDR3 nucleotide sequence: TGTGCCAGCTCACCTGCAGGACTAGCGGGAGATGAGACCCAGTACTTC.